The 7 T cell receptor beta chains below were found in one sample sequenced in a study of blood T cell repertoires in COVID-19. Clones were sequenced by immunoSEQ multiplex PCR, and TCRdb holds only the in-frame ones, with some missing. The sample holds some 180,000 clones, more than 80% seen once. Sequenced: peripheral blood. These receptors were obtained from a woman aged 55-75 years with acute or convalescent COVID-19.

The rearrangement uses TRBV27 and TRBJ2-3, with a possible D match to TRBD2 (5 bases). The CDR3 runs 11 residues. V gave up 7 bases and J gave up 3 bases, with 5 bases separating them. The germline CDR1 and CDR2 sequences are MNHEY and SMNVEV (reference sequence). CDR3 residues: CASTGTDTQYF. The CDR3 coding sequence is TGTGCCAGCACGGGGACAGATACGCAGTATTTT.

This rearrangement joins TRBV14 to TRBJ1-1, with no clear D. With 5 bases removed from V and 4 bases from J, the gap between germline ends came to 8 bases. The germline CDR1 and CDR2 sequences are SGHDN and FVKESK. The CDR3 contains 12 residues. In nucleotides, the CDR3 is TGTGCCAGCAGCTGGGCTGGCACTGAAGCTTTCTTT. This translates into CASSWAGTEAFF.

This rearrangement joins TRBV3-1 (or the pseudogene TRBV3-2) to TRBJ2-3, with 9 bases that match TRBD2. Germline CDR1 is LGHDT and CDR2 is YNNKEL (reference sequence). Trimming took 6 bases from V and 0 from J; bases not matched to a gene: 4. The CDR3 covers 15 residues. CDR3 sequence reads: CASSLAGSSTDTQYF. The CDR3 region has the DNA TGTGCCAGCAGTCTAGCGGGGTCAAGCACAGATACGCAGTATTTT.

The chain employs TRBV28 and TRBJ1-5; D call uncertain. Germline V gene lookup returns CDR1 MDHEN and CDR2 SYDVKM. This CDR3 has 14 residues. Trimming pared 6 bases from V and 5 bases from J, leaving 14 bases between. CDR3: CASSGSGTHQPQHF. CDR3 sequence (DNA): TGTGCCAGCAGCGGATCAGGTACTCATCAGCCCCAGCATTTT.

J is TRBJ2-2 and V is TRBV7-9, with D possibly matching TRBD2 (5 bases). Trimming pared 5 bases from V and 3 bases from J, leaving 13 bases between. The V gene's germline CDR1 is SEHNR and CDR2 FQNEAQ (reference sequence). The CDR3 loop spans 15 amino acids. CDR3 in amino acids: CASSPTSGDTGELFF. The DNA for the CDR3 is TGTGCCAGCAGCCCAACTAGTGGAGACACCGGGGAGCTGTTTTTT. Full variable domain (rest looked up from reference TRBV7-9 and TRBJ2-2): DTGVSQNPRHKITKRGQNVTFRCDPISEHNRLYWYRQTLGQGPEFLTYFQNEAQLEKSRLLSDRFSAERPKGSFSTLEIQRTEQGDSAMYLCASSPTSGDTGELFFGEGSRLTVL.

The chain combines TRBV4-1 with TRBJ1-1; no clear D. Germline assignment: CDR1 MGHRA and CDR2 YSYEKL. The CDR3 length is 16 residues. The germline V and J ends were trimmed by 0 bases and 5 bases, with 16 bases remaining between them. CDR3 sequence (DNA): TGCGCCAGCAGCCAAGATCAACGGGGAGGGAGGACTGAAGCTTTCTTT. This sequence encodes CASSQDQRGGRTEAFF.

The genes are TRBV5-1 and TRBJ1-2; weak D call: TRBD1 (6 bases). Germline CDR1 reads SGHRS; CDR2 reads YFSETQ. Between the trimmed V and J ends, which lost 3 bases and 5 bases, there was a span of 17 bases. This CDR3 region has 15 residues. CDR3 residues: CASSSLQQGAYGYTF. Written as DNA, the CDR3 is TGCGCCAGCAGCTCCTTACAACAGGGTGCTTATGGCTACACCTTC.